This paragraph reports one TCR beta chain. What it binds is unknown. These data come from a study of long-term antiretroviral therapy in people with HIV. Study-wide context: It was about a decade before the 2015 immediate-ART recommendation that the earliest samples were taken. Study observations and caveats: All time points showed a repertoire dominated by clones expanded before ART. Neither ART adherence, viral resistance nor therapy changes were documented. Versus controls, repertoires in people with HIV had narrower CDR3 length ranges.

The authors ran the immunoSEQ assay, v3.0, at survey level. The table came from immunoSEQ multiplex PCR; TCRdb's copy has only in-frame clones and leaves some out. The sample consists of more than 20,000 clones, almost 85% of them appearing once. This CDR3 has 16 residues. Germline V gives CDR1 ENHRY, CDR2 SYGVKD. Trimming removed 4 bases at V and 0 bases at J, with 10 bases between. The material was unsorted PBMCs, obtained 0.5 years after starting antiretroviral therapy. This sequence originates from a man in his late teens or twenties with HIV. The gene calls are TRBV10-3 and TRBJ1-6; D call uncertain. CDR3 DNA sequence: TGTGCCATCAGTGTTAGGCTCCCCTCCTATAATTCACCCCTCCACTTT. Residues: CAISVRLPSYNSPLHF.